This paragraph reports one T cell receptor (beta chain). Together with a sample-barcoded 5' primer, a J-beta primer mix was included in a second PCR lasting about 6 to 12 cycles. Each cDNA molecule received a tag from a template-switch adaptor that had 12 random nucleotides. A single record per CDR3 protein comes from TCRdb applying MiXCR to the 5' RACE reads. The sample carries 650,000 to 800,000 distinct CDR3 sequences, approximately 48% recorded once. The data were obtained in a study of blood T cells in healthy people across ages. CDR3 length: 14 amino acids. Germline V CDR1 and CDR2: MGHRA, YSYEKL. V was cut by 3 bases and J by 9 bases, with 16 bases left in between.

This TCR came from a man aged 55 to 70 in good health. The sequenced sample was blood. V is TRBV4-1 and J is TRBJ2-3, with D hard to call. CDR3 nucleotides: TGCGCCAGCAGCCAGGTGGTAGGCCTTAAGACGCAGTATTTT. Translation: CASSQVVGLKTQYF.